The rows below give T cell receptor beta chains drawn from one sample of a study of prognosis after radiotherapy for stage I lung cancer. TCRdb re-called the multiplex PCR reads with MiXCR, one entry per CDR3 protein. The data hold 20,000 to 30,000 distinct CDR3 sequences, with 35% to 50% observed a single time. This specimen consisted of PBMCs, obtained before or after stereotactic body radiation therapy (not recorded which). Every receptor here comes from a donor of 50 years or more with non-small cell lung cancer. The conserved cysteine and the conserved F or W are not part of the CDR3 here. The order of the fields is J gene, V gene, D gene, CDR3 protein. The D gene is left open where the match is weak.

J gene: TRBJ2-5; V gene: TRBV3-1; D gene: -; CDR3 protein: ASSQDAWRGSGETQY
J gene: TRBJ2-1; V gene: TRBV19; D gene: -; CDR3 protein: ASSIIVSDNGQF
J gene: TRBJ1-6; V gene: TRBV6-1; D gene: -; CDR3 protein: ASSEGPGRSPLH
J gene: TRBJ1-5; V gene: TRBV4-3; D gene: -; CDR3 protein: ASSQDRGQPQH
J gene: TRBJ2-7; V gene: TRBV6-5; D gene: TRBD1; CDR3 protein: ASSYSTTGQGTYEQY
J gene: TRBJ2-2; V gene: TRBV11-3; D gene: -; CDR3 protein: ASSFHTGELF
J gene: TRBJ1-2; V gene: TRBV4-3; D gene: TRBD1; CDR3 protein: ASKPADRSYGYT
J gene: TRBJ1-2; V gene: TRBV27; D gene: -; CDR3 protein: ASSSLRDYGYT
J gene: TRBJ1-1; V gene: TRBV25-1; D gene: -; CDR3 protein: ASSDWRSNTEPF
J gene: TRBJ2-3; V gene: TRBV13; D gene: -; CDR3 protein: ASSLAVLGTDTQY
J gene: TRBJ1-1; V gene: TRBV5-1; D gene: -; CDR3 protein: ASSLWGYTEAF
J gene: TRBJ1-3; V gene: TRBV6-2/TRBV6-3; D gene: -; CDR3 protein: ASSYSGATRYKYGNTIY
J gene: TRBJ1-5; V gene: TRBV5-1; D gene: -; CDR3 protein: ASSTSPGAGQPQH
J gene: TRBJ2-5; V gene: TRBV9; D gene: -; CDR3 protein: ASSVAGTPEGTQY
J gene: TRBJ2-6; V gene: TRBV5-1; D gene: -; CDR3 protein: ASSFSLGGSGANVLT
J gene: TRBJ2-7; V gene: TRBV24-1; D gene: -; CDR3 protein: ATSDLGGSYEQY
J gene: TRBJ2-7; V gene: TRBV7-2; D gene: -; CDR3 protein: ASSRNRDPTYEQY
J gene: TRBJ2-6; V gene: TRBV6-2/TRBV6-3; D gene: -; CDR3 protein: ASSSRSVGANVLT
J gene: TRBJ2-1; V gene: TRBV5-5; D gene: TRBD1; CDR3 protein: ASSPTGRGGLGEQF
J gene: TRBJ1-6; V gene: TRBV6-1; D gene: -; CDR3 protein: ASSPRPAEGGSPLH